This T cell receptor beta chain emerged from a study of shared clonotypes between healthy human individuals. Study context: Per donor, CD8 memory used one plate, CD8 naive used two, CD4 memory used three and CD4 naive used three.

Study observations and caveats: Generation probabilities were higher for clonotypes shared across all four sorted-subset donors than for unshared ones.

As defined, naive CD8 cells were CD45RO-negative and positively selected for CCR7, with terminally differentiated effector memory CD45RA+ cells excluded. With respect to this clone: Antigen unknown. The sample holds other DNA sequences that translate to the same CDR3.

Germline assignment: CDR1 MNHEY and CDR2 SVGAGI. The CDR3 runs 13 residues. J was trimmed by 4 bases and V by 4 bases; bases with no gene match: 0. The sorted-subset replicate PCRs were given roughly 190 ng DNA, which is some 29,000 T cell genomes. Here immunoSEQ multiplex PCR was the method, and the copy in TCRdb shows in-frame clones only, minus some. The sample has just over 2,000,000 clones; 85% to 95% are singletons. The chain couples TRBV6-5 to TRBJ2-7; 11 bases match TRBD2. The specimen was naive CD8+ T cells sorted from blood. The TCR was taken from a man between 18 and 35 years old in good health. The CDR3 DNA follows: TGTGCCAGCAGTTCTAGCGGGGGGTACGAGCAGTACTTC. This encodes CASSSSGGYEQYF.